This T cell receptor (beta chain) derives from a study of blood T cell dynamics during melanoma immunotherapy. Across the whole study: First-line therapy was either pembrolizumab or nivolumab with ipilimumab for metastatic melanoma. Findings of the study overall: Clones driving repertoire changes may be melanoma-specific or general immune activation.

Concerning this clone itself: The antigen is undetermined.

Time point defined: week 3, after first cycle of checkpoint inhibitor. Samples come from before therapy and from week 3 after the first blockade cycle. Patients with prior systemic cancer treatment, concomitant immunosuppressants, or other active malignancies were excluded. Repertoires were generated with immunoSEQ multiplex PCR, while TCRdb's copy carries only in-frame clones and drops some. Of 5,000 to 7,500 clones in the sample, nearly 90% were seen once. The V gene lost 2 bases and the J gene lost 6 bases, with 17 bases spanning the gap. The CDR3 length is 15 residues. Germline V CDR1 and CDR2: MGHDK, SYGVNS.

The sequencing used blood, collected from a patient treated with checkpoint blockade. The rearrangement joins TRBV25-1 to TRBJ2-7; D may correspond to TRBD1 or TRBD2 (5 bases each). The receptor's source is a human donor with melanoma. The DNA for the CDR3 is TGTGCCAGCAGTGAAGGACACGAGGGGCTCCGCGAGCAGTACTTC. Protein sequence: CASSEGHEGLREQYF.